This TCR beta chain was sequenced for a study of early stage breast cancer tumors. Study-wide findings and caveats: Bulk DNA sequencing of unsorted cells missed chain pairing and markers. Tumors had approximately 2.5-fold higher T cell density and higher clonality than adjacent normal breast tissue.

Repertoires were generated with immunoSEQ multiplex PCR, while TCRdb's copy carries only in-frame clones and drops some. The sample lists about 69,000 clones, roughly 80% occurring once. This CDR3 region has 12 residues. Between the trimmed V and J ends, which lost 5 bases and 8 bases, there was a span of 10 bases. Germline values: CDR1 MNHEY, CDR2 SVGAGI. Comment on this clone: Its target is unknown.

The sample consisted of blood. This clonotype was sampled from a person aged 35-50 years with breast cancer. The V gene is TRBV6-5, the J gene TRBJ2-1; D unresolved. CDR3 amino acids: CASSRRLDEQFF. CDR3 coding DNA: TGTGCCAGCAGTCGCCGGCTGGATGAGCAGTTCTTC.